The entry below describes one T cell receptor beta chain. What it recognizes is unknown. The data are from a study of T cell responses to AZD1222 COVID-19 vaccine. Study at large: Some second doses came at about 4 weeks and others at about 12 weeks; these were pooled. Whole-study results and caveats: Mostly white British, mostly female donors; authors suggested clonal diversity may be underestimated. Among AZD1222 vaccinees, only six were seropositive at baseline.

Sequencing was performed with immunoSEQ multiplex PCR; in TCRdb, only in-frame clones are kept and a portion is missing. Counted here are 93,000 or so clones, approximately 88% occurring once; the ten biggest clones make up roughly 20%. The sequence was collected from an adult in good health. The source material was peripheral blood, sampled on day 0 of AZD1222 vaccination.

The CDR3 protein is CASSVWAAISGNTIYF. CDR3 nucleotide sequence: TGTGCCAGCAGTGTCTGGGCAGCAATCTCTGGAAACACCATATATTTT. The chain employs TRBV25-1 and TRBJ1-3, with D unresolved. The CDR3 is 16 residues long. In germline, CDR1 is MGHDK, CDR2 SYGVNS. Trimming pared 4 bases from V and 0 bases from J, leaving 13 bases between.